The 26 T cell receptor beta chains below were found in one sample sequenced in a study of graft-versus-host responses after intestinal transplantation. The antigens these receptors bind are not known. Generated by immunoSEQ multiplex PCR, the TCRdb table keeps only in-frame clones and is missing some. The sample records approximately 71,000 clones, about 89% being singletons. Source: unstimulated CD8+ T cells sorted from spleen or lymph node cells, taken before intestinal transplant. These receptors were obtained from a human donor who received an intestinal transplant.

The rearrangement joins TRBV28 to TRBJ1-1, with D possibly being TRBD1 (5 bases). Germline assignment: CDR1 MDHEN and CDR2 SYDVKM. The V end lost 10 bases, the J end lost 3 bases, and 15 bases lay between the germline ends. This CDR3 has 13 residues. CDR3: CATSRVEDTEAFF. The CDR3 DNA reads as TGTGCCACCTCCAGGGTGGAAGACACTGAAGCTTTCTTT. The variable domain in full, completed from reference TRBV28 and TRBJ1-1, reads DVKVTQSSRYLVKRTGEKVFLECVQDMDHENMFWYRQDPGLGLRLIYFSYDVKMKEKGDIPEGYSVSREKKERFSLILESASTNQTSMYLCATSRVEDTEAFFGQGTRLTVV.

This chain links TRBV6-1 with TRBJ2-2, with 10 bases lining up with TRBD1. Germline V gives CDR1 MNHNS, CDR2 SASEGT. The CDR3 length is 17 residues. With V trimmed by 2 bases and J by 6 bases, 9 bases remained unmatched. CDR3 bases: TGTGCCAGCAGTGAATTCCAAGGGACAGGGGAGGCCGGGGAGCTGTTTTTT. Translating it yields CASSEFQGTGEAGELFF.

The sample holds one count of this clone. This chain connects TRBV4-1 to TRBJ1-2; D uncertain. Trimming took off 2 bases at V and 0 bases at J, with 19 bases between the two ends. Germline lookup yields CDR1 MGHRA and CDR2 YSYEKL. This CDR3 contains 18 residues. The CDR3 bases are TGCGCCAGCAGCCAAAGCCCGCCATGGGCTCCAGCTAACTATGGCTACACCTTC. It translates to CASSQSPPWAPANYGYTF.

The chain employs TRBV4-1 and TRBJ1-4; D might be TRBD1 (5 bases). The ends were cut back, 4 bases at V and 1 base at J, with 22 bases in the middle. This CDR3 spans 19 amino acids. Looked up from germline, CDR1 is MGHRA and CDR2 is YSYEKL. In DNA form, the CDR3 reads TGCGCCAGCAGCCCGCGCCGAGACAGCTTTTTGAAAACTAATGAAAAACTGTTTTTT. This codes for CASSPRRDSFLKTNEKLFF.

The chain recombines TRBV7-9 with TRBJ2-2, with D tentatively TRBD1 (6 bases). V was clipped by 7 bases and J by 1 base, with 10 bases between them. This CDR3 has 14 residues. Germline loops: CDR1 SEHNR, CDR2 FQNEAQ (reference sequence). CDR3 sequence: CASTGQRNTGELFF. For the CDR3, the DNA is TGTGCCAGCACGGGACAACGGAACACCGGGGAGCTGTTTTTT.

The rearrangement joins TRBV13 to TRBJ2-1, with 8 bases identical to TRBD1. Germline CDR1 and CDR2: PRHDT and FYEKMQ (reference sequence). The junction had 3 bases not matched to a gene; V was cut back by 5 bases and J by 0 bases. The CDR3 sequence is 15 residues long. The CDR3 protein is CASSHGQGSYNEQFF. CDR3 nucleotide sequence: TGTGCCAGCAGCCACGGACAGGGCTCCTACAATGAGCAGTTCTTC.

The chain joins TRBV28 to TRBJ1-5, with unresolved D. Germline V gene lookup returns CDR1 MDHEN and CDR2 SYDVKM. Trimming removed 10 bases at V and 0 bases at J, with 16 bases between. CDR3 length: 15 amino acids. CDR3 sequence: CATTILRGSNQPQHF. CDR3 nucleotide sequence: TGTGCCACCACAATCCTCCGGGGTAGCAATCAGCCCCAGCATTTT.

The chain is built from TRBV28 and TRBJ1-1, with D maybe TRBD1 (5 bases). V was pared by 3 bases and J by 6 bases, with 23 bases between. The CDR3 contains 17 residues. CDR1 MDHEN and CDR2 SYDVKM come from the germline V gene. CDR3 nucleotides: TGTGCCAGCAGTTTGGACTCCTGGGGCTCGGGAGGGCCTGAAGCTTTCTTT. Translation gives CASSLDSWGSGGPEAFF.

The CDR3 sequence is CASMSAGAADTQYF. In nucleotides, the CDR3 is TGTGCCAGTATGTCAGCGGGAGCGGCGGATACGCAGTATTTT. This chain links TRBV27 with TRBJ2-3; 8 bases align to TRBD2. J gave up 6 bases and V 9 bases, and 11 bases lay outside the gene matches. The V gene's germline CDR1 is MNHEY and CDR2 SMNVEV (reference sequence). The CDR3 length is 14 residues.

For this clone: At one end the junction does not follow the germline gene, possibly because of a read error. This sequence joins TRBV7-3 and TRBJ1-2; 8 nucleotides line up with TRBD1. From germline, CDR1 is SGHTA and CDR2 FQGTGA. The CDR3 loop spans 10 amino acids. CDR3 residues: CASSPRQGLF. The DNA for the CDR3 is TGTGCCAGCAGCCCGCGACAGGGGCTCTTC.

The table lists this clone with a count of one. The CDR3 DNA reads TGCGCCAGCAGCTTGTCCCAGGGGGCTTTCTACGAGCAGTACTTC. Protein sequence: CASSLSQGAFYEQYF. The chain couples TRBV5-1 to TRBJ2-7, with 8 bases fitting TRBD1. Germline V gene lookup returns CDR1 SGHRS and CDR2 YFSETQ. After removal of 1 base from V and 3 bases from J, the junction contained 6 bases not matched to a gene. The CDR3 is made up of 15 amino acids.

The rearrangement uses TRBV9 and TRBJ2-2, with 9 bases lining up with TRBD1. The CDR3 runs to 16 residues. Germline V gene lookup returns CDR1 SGDLS and CDR2 YYNGEE. J lost 6 bases, V lost 2 bases, and 8 bases had no gene match. The CDR3 region has the DNA TGTGCCAGCAGCGTGGGACAGGGTAGTTGGGCCGGGGAGCTGTTTTTT. It encodes CASSVGQGSWAGELFF.

The V gene is TRBV6-1, the J gene TRBJ2-1; tentative D call: TRBD2 (6 bases). This CDR3 is built from 13 residues. The V gene lost 11 bases and the J gene lost 1 base, with 12 bases spanning the gap. The germline CDR1 and CDR2 sequences are MNHNS and SASEGT. CDR3 loop: CAGSRGSYNEQFF. The CDR3 coding sequence is TGTGCCGGGTCGCGGGGATCCTACAATGAGCAGTTCTTC.

This sequence joins TRBV5-6 and TRBJ2-2; 7 nucleotides agree with TRBD1. There are 15 residues in the CDR3. Germline CDR1 is SGHDT and CDR2 is YYEEEE. Losses at the gene ends were 9 bases for V and 0 bases for J; bases not matched to a gene: 8. CDR3 bases: TGTGCCACCCGCCAGGGACAGACGAACACCGGGGAGCTGTTTTTT. Its protein is CATRQGQTNTGELFF.

The chain carries TRBV7-8 and TRBJ1-1; unclear D gene. The CDR3 length is 12 residues. Germline values: CDR1 SGHVS, CDR2 FQNEAQ. Trimming took off 3 bases at V and 8 bases at J, with 10 bases between the two ends. In DNA form, the CDR3 reads TGTGCCAGCAGCTTCGAAGACAAAGAAGCTTTCTTT. Amino acids: CASSFEDKEAFF.

J is TRBJ2-7 and V is TRBV7-6; TRBD2 is a possible D gene (5 bases). V lost 2 bases to trimming and J lost 2 bases, with 13 bases between them. Germline CDR1 reads SGHVS; CDR2 reads FNYEAQ. The CDR3 consists of 15 residues. CDR3 DNA sequence: TGTGCCAGCAGCTTAATTGAAGGGAGAGCCTACGAGCAGTACTTC. This codes for CASSLIEGRAYEQYF.

V is TRBV28 and J is TRBJ1-5; maybe TRBD1 (5 bases). With 7 bases removed from V and 5 bases from J, the gap between germline ends came to 15 bases. The CDR3 extends over 14 amino acids. CDR1 and CDR2 from the germline V gene are MDHEN and SYDVKM. The DNA for the CDR3 is TGTGCCAGCACAGAGGCGCGGGGCTATCAGCCCCAGCATTTT. Its translation: CASTEARGYQPQHF.

The chain joins TRBV5-8 to TRBJ2-1; D is perhaps TRBD2 (6 bases). V shed 6 bases and J shed 8 bases, with 15 bases lying between them. The CDR3 length is 13 residues. Germline V CDR1 and CDR2: SGHTS, YDEGEE. This CDR3 is CASIRPGEDEQFF. In DNA, the CDR3 is TGTGCCAGCATAAGGCCGGGAGAGGATGAGCAGTTCTTC.

The genes are TRBV4-1 and TRBJ2-7; 8 bases map to TRBD2. Germline CDR1 and CDR2: MGHRA and YSYEKL. Trimming at V came to 1 base and at J to 6 bases, leaving 2 bases not matched to a gene. The CDR3 contains 13 residues. The CDR3 reads CASSQAGGSEQYF. The CDR3 DNA sequence: TGCGCCAGCAGCCAAGCGGGAGGGAGCGAGCAGTACTTC.

Details on this clone: Other nucleotide sequences from this sample produce the same CDR3. This sequence joins TRBV28 and TRBJ2-2; TRBD2 aligns across 9 bases. The V gene's germline CDR1 is MDHEN and CDR2 SYDVKM. The CDR3 is 15 amino acids. The V segment lost 1 base and the J segment 5 bases; nucleotides outside the gene matches: 2. CDR3 DNA: TGTGCCAGCAGTTTATCTGCGGGGGGGACCGGGGAGCTGTTTTTT. Translating it yields CASSLSAGGTGELFF.

This rearrangement joins TRBV6-1 to TRBJ2-7; possibly TRBD1 for D (6 bases). The CDR3 spans 13 residues. Per germline, CDR1 MNHNS and CDR2 SASEGT. Trimming cost V 7 bases and J 5 bases, with 15 bases left between them. The CDR3 region has the DNA TGTGCCAGCACCGAAGTATGGACAGACGAGCAGTACTTC. Residues: CASTEVWTDEQYF.

The chain has TRBV5-5 and TRBJ2-2; tentatively, D is TRBD2 (6 bases). Trimming cost V 4 bases and J 5 bases, with 15 bases left between them. The CDR3 totals 15 residues. Germline assignment: CDR1 SGHKS and CDR2 YYEKEE (reference sequence). CDR3 coding DNA: TGTGCCAGCAGCCAACCGGGACTCACAACCGGGGAGCTGTTTTTT. Translation: CASSQPGLTTGELFF.

The rearrangement uses TRBV4-2 and TRBJ2-6; 7 nucleotides agree with TRBD1. The CDR3 sequence is 16 residues long. J lost 2 bases, V lost 0 bases, and 1 base had no gene match. Germline V gene data show CDR1 as LGHNA and CDR2 as YNFKEQ. CDR3 nucleotides: TGTGCCAGCAGCCAAGATCAGGGGGCTGGGGCCAACGTCCTGACTTTC. It yields the protein CASSQDQGAGANVLTF.

This chain uses TRBV28 with TRBJ1-5; TRBD1 agrees at 12 bases. The CDR3 is 15 amino acids. V gave up 6 bases and J gave up 5 bases; unmatched junction bases: 5. The germline gives CDR1 MDHEN, CDR2 SYDVKM. CDR3 residues: CASSSGQGAYQPQHF. The CDR3 nucleotides read TGTGCCAGCAGCTCGGGACAGGGGGCATATCAGCCCCAGCATTTT. The whole variable domain, remainder taken from reference TRBV28 and TRBJ1-5, is DVKVTQSSRYLVKRTGEKVFLECVQDMDHENMFWYRQDPGLGLRLIYFSYDVKMKEKGDIPEGYSVSREKKERFSLILESASTNQTSMYLCASSSGQGAYQPQHFGDGTRLSIL.

V is TRBV5-6 and J is TRBJ2-7; tentatively, D is TRBD1 (6 bases). The CDR3 spans 15 residues. Trimming stripped 4 bases from V and 2 bases from J, with 16 bases between. The germline V gene encodes CDR1 SGHDT and CDR2 YYEEEE. This CDR3 is CASSLFGSGAYEQYF. CDR3 nucleotide sequence: TGTGCCAGCAGCCTCTTCGGGTCAGGGGCCTACGAGCAGTACTTC.

The CDR3 loop reads CASSLTRGSRYEKLFF. CDR3 DNA: TGTGCCAGCAGTCTCACCCGGGGGAGTAGATATGAAAAACTGTTTTTT. The V call is TRBV28, the J call TRBJ1-4, with a tentative D call TRBD1 (5 bases). CDR3 length: 16 amino acids. V was shortened by 5 bases and J by 6 bases, with 19 bases between the two germline ends. The germline CDR1 and CDR2 sequences are MDHEN and SYDVKM.